These 28 T cell receptor beta chains share one sample of origin, sequenced in a study of T cells in Graves' hyperthyroidism and ophthalmopathy. The TCR beta CDR3 regions underwent amplification using RNA transcripts as the source. An initial round of RT-PCR targeting the TCR CDR3 relied on the HTBI primer set. TCRdb re-called the multiplex PCR reads through MiXCR, storing one row per CDR3 protein. The sample records more than 150,000 distinct CDR3 sequences, approximately 15% being singletons. Sample: blood. These receptors all come from a woman between 45 and 60 years old with Graves' hyperthyroidism.

This clonotype was counted ten times or more. The chain joins TRBV12-5 to TRBJ2-1; TRBD2 agrees at 8 bases. This CDR3 is 16 amino acids long. The V gene's germline CDR1 is LGHNT and CDR2 FRNRAP. V shed 4 bases and J 0 bases; nucleotides not matched to a gene: 5. The CDR3 region is CASGSGLAGSYNEQFF. The CDR3 DNA follows: TGTGCTAGTGGTTCAGGGCTAGCGGGCTCCTACAATGAGCAGTTCTTC. The full variable domain, in which reference TRBV12-5 and TRBJ2-1 provide the parts outside the CDR3, is DARVTQTPRHKVTEMGQEVTMRCQPILGHNTVFWYRQTMMQGLELLAYFRNRAPLDDSGMPKDRFSAEMPDATLATLKIQPSEPRDSAVYFCASGSGLAGSYNEQFFGPGTRLTVL.

The V and J genes are TRBV2 and TRBJ1-1, with 7 bases aligning to TRBD1. With V trimmed by 4 bases and J by 0 bases, 2 bases remained unmatched. The CDR3 is made up of 14 amino acids. CDR1 SNHLY and CDR2 FYNNEI come from the germline V gene. In DNA form, the CDR3 reads TGTGCCAGCAGTGGGACAGGTTTGAACACTGAAGCTTTCTTT. This gives the protein CASSGTGLNTEAFF.

This clonotype was seen many times. The V call is TRBV12-3 or TRBV12-4, the J call TRBJ2-2, with TRBD2 matching 8 bases. The CDR3 runs to 15 residues. J lost 3 bases, V lost 2 bases, and 2 bases had no gene match. The CDR3 coding sequence is TGTGCCAGCAGTTTAAGAGCGGGGGACACCGGGGAGCTGTTTTTT. Its translation: CASSLRAGDTGELFF.

This clonotype was seen a handful of times. CDR3 bases: TGTGCCAGCCGAAGGACAGGGAGAAACACCGGGGAGCTGTTTTTT. Its protein product is CASRRTGRNTGELFF. This chain links TRBV19 with TRBJ2-2; the match to TRBD1 covers 8 bases. Trimming removed 9 bases from V and 2 bases from J; junction bases left unmatched: 8. The germline CDR1 and CDR2 sequences are LNHDA and SQIVND (reference sequence). The CDR3 has 15 amino acids.

This clonotype was found many times. V and J are TRBV10-1 and TRBJ2-3, with TRBD2 identical over 9 bases. The trim removed 4 bases at V and 1 base at J, leaving 6 bases unmatched. CDR1 and CDR2 (germline): WNHNN, SYGVQD (reference sequence). There are 16 residues in the CDR3. CDR3 nucleotides: TGCGCCAGCAGTGGGAACTTAGCGGGGGGCACAGATACGCAGTATTTT. Translated: CASSGNLAGGTDTQYF.

This clonotype was seen only a few times. The genes are TRBV10-3 and TRBJ2-5, with 7 bases identical to TRBD2. V lost 10 bases and J lost 1; bases outside the gene matches: 6. The CDR3 runs 13 residues. The germline V gene has CDR1 ENHRY and CDR2 SYGVKD. This CDR3 reads CATRREVQETQYF. CDR3 coding DNA: TGTGCCACCAGACGGGAGGTCCAAGAGACCCAGTACTTC.

This clonotype was counted at least ten times. The chain links TRBV11-2 to TRBJ2-1; 10 nucleotides agree with TRBD2. The CDR3 length is 17 residues. The V segment lost 1 base and the J segment 9 bases; nucleotides outside the gene matches: 12. Germline V CDR1 and CDR2: SGHAT, FQNNGV. The CDR3 sequence is CASSLVAGGYRGGEQFF. CDR3 nucleotide sequence: TGTGCCAGCAGCTTAGTAGCGGGGGGTTACCGTGGGGGTGAGCAGTTCTTC. The whole variable domain, filled in from reference TRBV11-2 and TRBJ2-1, reads EAGVAQSPRYKIIEKRQSVAFWCNPISGHATLYWYQQILGQGPKLLIQFQNNGVVDDSQLPKDRFSAERLKGVDSTLKIQPAKLEDSAVYLCASSLVAGGYRGGEQFFGPGTRLTVL.

Of note for this clonotype: A much larger clone lies a single base off, so this may be a read error. The V and J genes are TRBV6-1 and TRBJ1-2; tentatively, D is TRBD1 (6 bases). The CDR3 is 15 amino acids. Per the germline V gene, CDR1 is MNHNS and CDR2 is SASEGT. CDR3 amino acids: CTSSAPRTAAYGYTF. The CDR3, as DNA: TGTACCAGCAGTGCGCCCCGGACAGCGGCCTATGGCTACACCTTC.

This clonotype was detected many times. This chain links TRBV6-5 with TRBJ2-1, with D uncertain. The CDR3 has 15 amino acids. V lost 0 bases, J lost 7 bases, and 13 bases lay in between. Germline V lookup: CDR1 MNHEY, CDR2 SVGAGI. CDR3 residues: CASSYSTPRVNEQFF. Here the CDR3 DNA reads TGTGCCAGCAGTTACTCGACCCCCCGGGTAAATGAGCAGTTCTTC.

This clonotype was found many times. The rearrangement uses TRBV20-1 and TRBJ1-1; D gene ambiguous. Trimming cost V 0 bases and J 0 bases, with 8 bases left between them. The CDR3 sequence is 14 residues long. In germline, CDR1 is DFQATT, CDR2 SNEGSKA (reference sequence). The CDR3 DNA is TGCAGTGCTAGAGATTTCTCGATGAACACTGAAGCTTTCTTT. Translating it yields CSARDFSMNTEAFF.

In this sample, this clonotype turned up many times. J is TRBJ1-5 and V is TRBV12-3 or TRBV12-4; no firm D call. The CDR3 has 13 residues. The V and J ends lost 5 bases and 3 bases respectively, with 8 bases between them. The CDR3 DNA follows: TGTGCCAGCAGTGGCGGGGACAATCAGCCCCAGCATTTT. As protein: CASSGGDNQPQHF.

V and J are TRBV11-2 and TRBJ2-4; D not resolved. The length of the CDR3 is 14 residues. V was shortened by 0 bases and J by 7 bases, with 10 bases between the two germline ends. Germline CDR1 is SGHAT and CDR2 is FQNNGV. The CDR3 DNA reads as TGTGCCAGCAGCTTAGACTCAGGTGGGAACATTCAGTACTTC. This codes for CASSLDSGGNIQYF.

V usage is TRBV2 and J usage is TRBJ1-1, with a possible D match to TRBD1 (6 bases). Deletions cut 4 bases from V and 2 bases from J, with 11 bases between. Germline assignment: CDR1 SNHLY and CDR2 FYNNEI. CDR3 size: 14 residues. CDR3 amino acids: CASSADRRNTEAFF. The CDR3 DNA sequence: TGTGCCAGCAGTGCCGACAGGCGAAACACTGAAGCTTTCTTT.

This clonotype showed up many times. The chain uses TRBV11-3 and TRBJ2-3; a possible D gene is TRBD2 (5 bases). Trimming cost V 4 bases and J 5 bases, with 16 bases left between them. The CDR3 is made up of 15 amino acids. Per the germline V gene, CDR1 is SGHNT and CDR2 is YENEEA. The CDR3 DNA reads TGTGCCAGCAGCTCCGGAGGCCCACCGGGAGATACGCAGTATTTT. It translates to CASSSGGPPGDTQYF. Based on the CDR3 plus reference TRBV11-3 and TRBJ2-3, the full variable domain is EAGVVQSPRYKIIEKKQPVAFWCNPISGHNTLYWYLQNLGQGPELLIRYENEEAVDDSQLPKDRFSAERLKGVDSTLKIQPAELGDSAVYLCASSSGGPPGDTQYFGPGTRLTVL.

This clonotype was recorded at least ten times. The rearrangement uses TRBV6-1 and TRBJ1-1, with TRBD1 matching 7 bases. V dropped 6 bases and J dropped 6; count of bases not matched to a gene: 10. From germline, CDR1 is MNHNS and CDR2 SASEGT. The CDR3 totals 14 residues. The CDR3 coding sequence is TGTGCCAGCAGCCGTGTTTACAGGGGATCTGAAGCTTTCTTT. Encoded protein: CASSRVYRGSEAFF.

In its sample, this clonotype was seen many times. The CDR3 sequence: CATSRGPGLASQHF. CDR3 DNA sequence: TGTGCCACCAGCAGAGGACCTGGTCTAGCGTCCCAGCATTTT. This rearrangement joins TRBV15 to TRBJ1-5; D ambiguous. Trimming left V 1 base short and J 11 bases short, with 15 bases between. Germline loops: CDR1 LNHNV, CDR2 YYDKDF (reference sequence). The CDR3 is 14 amino acids.

V usage is TRBV7-2 and J usage is TRBJ1-1; possible D gene TRBD1, 5 bases. Germline CDR1 reads SGHTA; CDR2 reads FQGNSA. This CDR3 has 13 amino acids. V gave up 7 bases and J gave up 9 bases, with 18 bases separating them. The CDR3 protein is CASTSLRGEKAFF. The CDR3 coding sequence is TGTGCCAGCACCTCCCTACGAGGGGAGAAAGCTTTCTTT.

V and J are TRBV2 and TRBJ2-3; D gene ambiguous. Germline CDR1 reads SNHLY; CDR2 reads FYNNEI. Trimming removed 7 bases from V and 3 bases from J, with 8 bases in between. This CDR3 comprises 12 residues. CDR3 nucleotide sequence: TGTGCCAGCAATCGCTGGACAGATACGCAGTATTTT. As protein: CASNRWTDTQYF.

This clonotype was observed a handful of times. The chain links TRBV10-3 to TRBJ1-2; D unclear. Trimming cost V 7 bases and J 8 bases, with 20 bases left between them. The germline CDR1 and CDR2 sequences are ENHRY and SYGVKD. The length of the CDR3 is 14 residues. CDR3 sequence: CAITTFPGGRGYTF. In DNA, the CDR3 is TGTGCCATCACTACCTTCCCGGGAGGACGGGGCTACACCTTC.

The table lists this clonotype with many counts. The CDR3 loop reads CASRRGTGGSNQPQHF. Written as DNA, the CDR3 is TGTGCCAGCAGGAGGGGGACAGGGGGAAGCAATCAGCCCCAGCATTTT. The chain employs TRBV28 and TRBJ1-5; 11 bases are a match to TRBD1. With 6 bases clipped from V and 1 base from J, the junction kept 5 bases outside the gene matches. Germline V gene sequence: CDR1 MDHEN, CDR2 SYDVKM. This CDR3 is built from 16 residues.

This clonotype has at least ten counts. The chain uses TRBV28 and TRBJ2-7; 7 bases map to TRBD1. V was clipped by 6 bases and J by 0 bases; unmatched bases: 5. Germline V gene data show CDR1 as MDHEN and CDR2 as SYDVKM. This CDR3 has 14 amino acids. The CDR3 loop is CASRPTGSSYEQYF. The CDR3 DNA is TGTGCCAGCAGGCCGACAGGGAGCTCCTACGAGCAGTACTTC. The full variable domain, in which reference TRBV28 and TRBJ2-7 provide the parts outside the CDR3, is DVKVTQSSRYLVKRTGEKVFLECVQDMDHENMFWYRQDPGLGLRLIYFSYDVKMKEKGDIPEGYSVSREKKERFSLILESASTNQTSMYLCASRPTGSSYEQYFGPGTRLTVT.

This clonotype was observed a few times. Here the CDR3 reads CASSRGEGQGYEQYF. The DNA of the CDR3 is TGCGCCAGCAGTAGGGGAGAGGGGCAAGGCTACGAGCAGTACTTC. The V and J genes are TRBV5-1 and TRBJ2-7; D tentatively fits TRBD1 or TRBD2 (5 bases each). CDR1 is SGHRS, CDR2 YFSETQ, per germline. V lost 5 bases and J 3 bases, leaving 18 bases between the germline ends. The CDR3 totals 15 residues.

The CDR3 DNA reads TGTGCCAGCAGCCCCAAGACTAGCGGGGGGCCGAGCTCCTACAATGAGCAGTTCTTC. It translates to CASSPKTSGGPSSYNEQFF. This sequence joins TRBV9 and TRBJ2-1; TRBD2 aligns across 13 bases. From germline, CDR1 is SGDLS and CDR2 YYNGEE. The CDR3 is made up of 19 amino acids. The junction had 10 bases not matched to a gene; V was cut back by 4 bases and J by 0 bases.

This clonotype was seen many times. The rearrangement uses TRBV9 and TRBJ1-2; D not resolved. The CDR3 runs to 13 residues. Per germline, CDR1 SGDLS and CDR2 YYNGEE. V dropped 2 bases and J dropped 2 bases, with 7 bases sitting between them. The CDR3: CASSVAKNYGYTF. In DNA form, the CDR3 reads TGTGCCAGCAGCGTTGCCAAAAACTATGGCTACACCTTC.

Of note for this clonotype: A much larger clonotype is one base distant, so this may be a read error. V usage is TRBV6-5 and J usage is TRBJ1-1; D not certain. The CDR3 consists of 16 residues. Trimming left V 0 bases short and J 3 bases short, with 14 bases between. Germline V gene lookup returns CDR1 MNHEY and CDR2 SVGAGI. The CDR3 nucleotides are TGTGCCAGCAGTTACTCGAATCCAGGAAGGGACACTGAAGCTTTCTTT. This gives the protein CASSYSNPGRDTEAFF.

The chain uses TRBV29-1 and TRBJ1-2; D is ambiguous. CDR1 and CDR2 from the germline V gene are SQVTM and ANQGSEA. CDR3 length: 9 residues. V was shortened by 6 bases and J by 2 bases, with 1 base between the two germline ends. The CDR3: CSVNYGYTF. The CDR3 nucleotides read TGCAGCGTCAACTATGGCTACACCTTC.

This clonotype was found many times. The V gene is TRBV27, the J gene TRBJ1-5; TRBD1 might be the D (5 bases). This CDR3 is built from 15 residues. The germline V gene has CDR1 MNHEY and CDR2 SMNVEV (reference sequence). Deletions cut 2 bases from V and 3 bases from J, with 11 bases between. The CDR3 DNA reads as TGTGCCAGCAGTTTAGACAGTTCAATCAATCAGCCCCAGCATTTT. It yields the protein CASSLDSSINQPQHF.

This clonotype was recorded many times. This chain uses TRBV3-1 with TRBJ2-1; 9 nucleotides match TRBD2. The CDR3 is made up of 15 amino acids. After removal of 1 base from V and 3 bases from J, the junction contained 1 base not matched to a gene. Germline-derived CDR1 and CDR2 are LGHDT and YNNKEL (reference sequence). The CDR3: CASSQGGGVYNEQFF. CDR3 in DNA: TGTGCCAGCAGCCAAGGCGGGGGGGTCTACAATGAGCAGTTCTTC.